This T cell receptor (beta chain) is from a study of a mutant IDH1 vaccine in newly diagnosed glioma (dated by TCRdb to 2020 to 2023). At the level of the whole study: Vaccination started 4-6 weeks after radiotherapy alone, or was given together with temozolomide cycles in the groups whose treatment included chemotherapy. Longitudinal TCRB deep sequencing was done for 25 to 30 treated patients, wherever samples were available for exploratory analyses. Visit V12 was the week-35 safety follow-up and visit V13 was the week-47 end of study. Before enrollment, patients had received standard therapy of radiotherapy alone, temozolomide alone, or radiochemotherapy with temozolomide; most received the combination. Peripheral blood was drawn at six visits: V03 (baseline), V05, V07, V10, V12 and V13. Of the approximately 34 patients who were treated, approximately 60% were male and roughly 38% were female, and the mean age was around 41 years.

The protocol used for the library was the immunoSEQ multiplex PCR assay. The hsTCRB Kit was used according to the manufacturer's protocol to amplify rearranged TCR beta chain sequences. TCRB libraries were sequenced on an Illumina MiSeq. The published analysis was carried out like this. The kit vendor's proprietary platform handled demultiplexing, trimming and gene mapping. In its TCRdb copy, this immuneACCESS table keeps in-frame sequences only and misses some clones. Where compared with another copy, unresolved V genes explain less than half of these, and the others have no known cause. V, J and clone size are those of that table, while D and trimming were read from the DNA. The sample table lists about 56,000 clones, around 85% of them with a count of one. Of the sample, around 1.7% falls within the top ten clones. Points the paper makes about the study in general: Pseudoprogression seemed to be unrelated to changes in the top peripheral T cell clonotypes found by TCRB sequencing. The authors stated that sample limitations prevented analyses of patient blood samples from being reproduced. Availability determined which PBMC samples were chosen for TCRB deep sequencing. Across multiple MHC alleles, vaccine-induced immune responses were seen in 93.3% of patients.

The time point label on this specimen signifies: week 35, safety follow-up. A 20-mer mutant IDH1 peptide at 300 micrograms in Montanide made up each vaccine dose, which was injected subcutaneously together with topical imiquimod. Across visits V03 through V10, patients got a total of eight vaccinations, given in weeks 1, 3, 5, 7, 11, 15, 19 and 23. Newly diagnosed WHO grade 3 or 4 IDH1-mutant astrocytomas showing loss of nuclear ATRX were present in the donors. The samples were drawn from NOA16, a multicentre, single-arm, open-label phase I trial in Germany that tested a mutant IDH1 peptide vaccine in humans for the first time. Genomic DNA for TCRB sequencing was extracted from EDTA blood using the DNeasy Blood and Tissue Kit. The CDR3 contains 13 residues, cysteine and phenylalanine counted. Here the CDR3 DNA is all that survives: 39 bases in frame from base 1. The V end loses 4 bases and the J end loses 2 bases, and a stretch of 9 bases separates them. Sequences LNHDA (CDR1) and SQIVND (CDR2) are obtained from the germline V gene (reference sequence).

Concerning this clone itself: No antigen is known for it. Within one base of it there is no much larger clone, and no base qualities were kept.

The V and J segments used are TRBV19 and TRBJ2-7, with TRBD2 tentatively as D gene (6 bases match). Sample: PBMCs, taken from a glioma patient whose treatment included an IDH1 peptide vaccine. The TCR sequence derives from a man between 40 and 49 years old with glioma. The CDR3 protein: CASSTSGPYEQYF. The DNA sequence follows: TGTGCCAGTAGTACAAGCGGGCCCTACGAGCAGTACTTC.